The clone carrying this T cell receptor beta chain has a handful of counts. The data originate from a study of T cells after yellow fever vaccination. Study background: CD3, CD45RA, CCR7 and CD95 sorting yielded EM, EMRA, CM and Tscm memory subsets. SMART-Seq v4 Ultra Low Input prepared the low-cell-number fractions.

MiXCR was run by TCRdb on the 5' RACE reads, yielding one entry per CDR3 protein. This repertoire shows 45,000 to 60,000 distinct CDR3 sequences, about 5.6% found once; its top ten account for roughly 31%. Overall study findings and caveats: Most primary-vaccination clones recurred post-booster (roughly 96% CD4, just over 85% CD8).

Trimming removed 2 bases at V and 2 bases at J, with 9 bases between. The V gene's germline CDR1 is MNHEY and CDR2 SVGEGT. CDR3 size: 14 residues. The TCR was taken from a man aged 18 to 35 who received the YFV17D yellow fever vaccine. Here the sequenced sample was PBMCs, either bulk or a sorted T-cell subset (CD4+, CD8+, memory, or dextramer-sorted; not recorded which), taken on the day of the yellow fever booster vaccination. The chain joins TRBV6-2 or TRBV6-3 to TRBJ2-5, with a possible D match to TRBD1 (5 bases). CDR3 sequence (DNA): TGTGCCAGCAGTTACGGAACAGGACAAGAGACCCAGTACTTC. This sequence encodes CASSYGTGQETQYF.